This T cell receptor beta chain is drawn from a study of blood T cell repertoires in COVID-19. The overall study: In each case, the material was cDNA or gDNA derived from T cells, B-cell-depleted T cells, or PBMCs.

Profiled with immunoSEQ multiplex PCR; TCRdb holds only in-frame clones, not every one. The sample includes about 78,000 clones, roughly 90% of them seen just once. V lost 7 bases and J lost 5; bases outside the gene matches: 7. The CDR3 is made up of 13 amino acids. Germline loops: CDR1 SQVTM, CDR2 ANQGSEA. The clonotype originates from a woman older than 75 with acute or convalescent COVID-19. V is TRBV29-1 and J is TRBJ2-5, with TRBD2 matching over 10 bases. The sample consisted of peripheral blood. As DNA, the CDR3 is TGCAGCGGGGCTAGCGGGAGCGGGGAGACCCAGTACTTC. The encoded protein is CSGASGSGETQYF.